This TCR beta chain derives from a study of T cell responses to AZD1222 COVID-19 vaccine. On this clone: The antigen remains undetermined.

Per germline, CDR1 KGHSH and CDR2 LQKENI. The CDR3 covers 16 residues. Deletions cut 1 base from V and 0 bases from J, with 9 bases between. Study-wide results and limits: Donor demographics were predominantly white British with a female majority; clonal diversity may be underestimated.

Clones were sequenced by immunoSEQ multiplex PCR, and TCRdb holds only the in-frame ones, with some missing. There are 96,000 or so clones in the sample; roughly nine tenths occur only once, and under 2% lies in the top ten. The sequencing used peripheral blood, collected on day 0 of AZD1222 vaccination. This sequence was found in an adult in good health. This chain joins TRBV18 and TRBJ2-2; either TRBD1 or TRBD2 may supply D (5 bases each). Here the CDR3 reads CASSPLGETNTGELFF. CDR3 coding DNA: TGTGCCAGCTCACCACTGGGGGAAACGAACACCGGGGAGCTGTTTTTT.